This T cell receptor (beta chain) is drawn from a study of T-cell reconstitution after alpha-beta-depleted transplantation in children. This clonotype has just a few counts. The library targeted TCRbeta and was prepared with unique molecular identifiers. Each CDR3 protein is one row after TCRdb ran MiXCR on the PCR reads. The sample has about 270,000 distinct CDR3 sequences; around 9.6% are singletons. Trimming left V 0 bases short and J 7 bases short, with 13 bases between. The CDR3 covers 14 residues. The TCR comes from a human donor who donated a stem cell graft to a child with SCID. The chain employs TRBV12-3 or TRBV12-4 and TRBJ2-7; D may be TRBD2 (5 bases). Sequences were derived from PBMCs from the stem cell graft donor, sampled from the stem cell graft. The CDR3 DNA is TGTGCCAGCAGTTTAGCGAACCTCCCGGGGGAGCAGTACTTC. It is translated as CASSLANLPGEQYF.